These T cell receptor beta chains were read from a single sample in a study of cytomegalovirus exposure and HLA in healthy donors. Sequencing used immunoSEQ multiplex PCR; TCRdb keeps in-frame clones, though not all of them. Altogether 160,000 or so clones are present, 81% being singletons, with the ten largest covering 1% to 1.5%. The specimen was PBMCs. The receptors were sampled from a man aged 50-60 years in good health and CMV-seropositive. CDR3s include the opening cysteine and the closing phenylalanine or tryptophan. The D gene is left open where the match is weak. Size is omitted from some rows. Given values are once, few, many or a class for expanded clones.

>TRBJ2-5|NA|NA|TRBV2
TGTGCCAGCAGGAAACAGGGATGGAGTCAAGAGACCCAGTACTTC
CASRKQGWSQETQYF
>TRBJ2-2|NA|TRBD2|TRBV7-2
TGTGCCAGCAGCGGTAGCGGGGGGGCAAACACCGGGGAGCTGTTTTTT
CASSGSGGANTGELFF
>TRBJ1-2|NA|NA|TRBV9
TGTGCCAGCAGCGTAGATCAGGGGCGGAACTATGGCTACACCTTC
CASSVDQGRNYGYTF
>TRBJ1-6|NA|TRBD1|TRBV6-5
TGTGCCAGCCGCGGGACAGGGACTTCACCCCTCCACTTT
CASRGTGTSPLHF
>TRBJ1-2|few|NA|TRBV6-1
TGTGCCAGCAGCGATTACGACAGGACCCCTTATGGCTACACCTTC
CASSDYDRTPYGYTF
>TRBJ2-5|NA|NA|TRBV25-1
TGTGCCAGCAGTGAATCCCGAGGGGGGGCCGGCGGGGAGACCCAGTACTTC
CASSESRGGAGGETQYF
>TRBJ2-2|NA|NA|TRBV13
TGTGCCAGCAGCTTAGGCTCAGTCTTGGGGCAATTGGCCGGGGAGCTGTTTTTT
CASSLGSVLGQLAGELFF
>TRBJ1-2|NA|TRBD1|TRBV11-2
TGTGCCAGCAGCTTAGTTCCGGGACAGGAATATGGCTACACCTTC
CASSLVPGQEYGYTF
>TRBJ1-2|NA|NA|TRBV29-1
TGCAGCGTTGCCCCGGGACAAGACTATGGCTACACCTTC
CSVAPGQDYGYTF
>TRBJ2-1|NA|TRBD2|TRBV6-5
TGTGCCAGCAATGGCGGGAGACTCGTCAATGAGCAGTTCTTC
CASNGGRLVNEQFF
>TRBJ2-1|once|TRBD2|TRBV19
TGTGCCAGTAGTTACGAAGCGCGGGGGGTTAGTGGTGCGCAGCAGTTCTTC
CASSYEARGVSGAQQFF
>TRBJ2-1|NA|TRBD2|TRBV7-9
TGTGCCAGCAGCTTAATAGCGGGAGGGTACAATGAGCAGTTCTTC
CASSLIAGGYNEQFF
>TRBJ2-7|few|TRBD1|TRBV15
TGTGCCACCAGCAGAGATCGCCCCGACAGGGGGCATAACGAGCAGTACTTC
CATSRDRPDRGHNEQYF
>TRBJ2-7|NA|NA|TRBV5-1
TGCGCCAGCAGCCCCACAGGGACCTACGAGCAGTACTTC
CASSPTGTYEQYF
>TRBJ2-4|NA|NA|TRBV28
TGTGCCAGCAGTCAGCTCCCAGGGTCAAAAAACATTCAGTACTTC
CASSQLPGSKNIQYF
>TRBJ2-7|NA|NA|TRBV27
TGTGCCAGCAGTGCCAGAGTTGGGCAGGGTGGCTACGAGCAGTACTTC
CASSARVGQGGYEQYF
>TRBJ2-5|NA|NA|TRBV5-1
TGCGCCAGCAGCTTGGTCCCGAGACTAGTAGGGTCGCGAGAGACCCAGTACTTC
CASSLVPRLVGSRETQYF
>TRBJ2-5|few|TRBD1|TRBV5-1
TGCGCCAGCAGTTACAGGGGAGTAGAAGAGACCCAGTACTTC
CASSYRGVEETQYF